This T cell receptor beta chain derives from a study of shared clonotypes between healthy human individuals. On the study more broadly: The study used three CD4 naive, three CD4 memory, two CD8 naive and one CD8 memory plate per donor.

Here immunoSEQ multiplex PCR was the method, and the copy in TCRdb shows in-frame clones only, minus some. Found here are about 1 million clones, about 70% of them singletons; the top ten hold 1.5%. The sample holds a few counts of this clone. The CDR3 length is 14 residues. Looked up from germline, CDR1 is SGHAT and CDR2 is FQNNGV. V was trimmed by 7 bases and J by 5 bases, leaving 16 bases between them. The chain recombines TRBV11-2 with TRBJ2-3; D is possibly TRBD2 (5 bases). The receptor was isolated from a young man in good health. The sample consisted of memory CD4+ T cells sorted from blood. The subset here: CD45RA-negative fraction. The CDR3 is CASTLWTGRDTQYF. CDR3 coding DNA: TGTGCCAGCACCCTCTGGACTGGACGAGATACGCAGTATTTT.